This T cell receptor beta chain was retrieved from a study of blood T cell repertoires in COVID-19 (TCRdb year 2020). Concerning the study at large: Samples from collaborators originated in the United States, Italy and Spain and spanned both the acute and convalescent phases of COVID-19. The dataset comprised deeply sampled blood TCRbeta repertoires from subjects exposed to, actively infected with, or recovered from COVID-19. The material from the prospective study consisted of cDNA or gDNA derived from T cells, B-cell-depleted T cells, or PBMCs. HLA class I and class II types, where available, came from metadata supplied by the sample provider rather than from assay-based typing. The samples were drawn from two sources: the first 160 participants of the ongoing ImmuneRACE study, and approximately 1,300 subjects contributed by 6 global collaborators. The repertoires were released in a freely available public database intended as a resource for research on the immune response to SARS-CoV-2. Sample metadata almost always included a de-identified subject ID, COVID-19 status, age in years and sex. Points the paper makes about the study in general: The quantity of clinical and demographic metadata differed by source and by participant and was supplied without curation.

TCRbeta CDR3 regions were amplified from genomic DNA by means of the immunoSEQ Assay, a bias-controlled multiplex PCR. Per the authors' processing: The number of nucleated cells in each sample was estimated by amplification of reference gene primers within the assay. Sequence reads were collapsed and filtered to measure the absolute abundance of every unique TCRbeta CDR3 rearrangement. For each sample, productive Simpson clonality was calculated by taking the square root of Simpson's diversity index across productive rearrangements. As stored in TCRdb, this immuneACCESS dataset retains in-frame rearrangements with V and J assigned. A fraction of the clones does not appear; measured against another copy, unresolved V genes explain less than half of the discrepancy, and the remainder lacks a known reason. For V, J and clone size, that table is used; D and trimming come from the DNA. The sample records tens of thousands of clones, about 82% of which are singletons. The top ten clonotypes cover 5.3% of the sample.

The table lists this clone with a few counts. This receptor's antigen is unknown. No much larger clonotype is one base removed from it; base qualities were not supplied. The CDR3 contains 15 residues, cysteine and phenylalanine counted. CDR3 DNA only is kept here, 45 bases in frame from base 1. The germline V gene supplies CDR1 MGHRA and CDR2 YSYEKL. From V the trimming removes 0 bases and from J it removes 5 bases, while the gene matches leave 6 bases of the junction unaccounted for. The collaborating institutions used their own protocols to collect whole blood in K2EDTA tubes. For TCRbeta analysis, collaborators shipped samples in one of three forms: frozen whole blood, isolated PBMCs, or DNA extracted from either of those sample types.

This TCR derives from a man between 65 and 85 years old with acute or convalescent COVID-19. The material sequenced was peripheral blood. The sequence joins TRBV4-1 to TRBJ2-5; 7 of the junction bases match TRBD1. The CDR3 protein sequence reads: CASSQDDRVWETQYF. The sequence in DNA is TGCGCCAGCAGCCAAGATGACAGGGTGTGGGAGACCCAGTACTTC.